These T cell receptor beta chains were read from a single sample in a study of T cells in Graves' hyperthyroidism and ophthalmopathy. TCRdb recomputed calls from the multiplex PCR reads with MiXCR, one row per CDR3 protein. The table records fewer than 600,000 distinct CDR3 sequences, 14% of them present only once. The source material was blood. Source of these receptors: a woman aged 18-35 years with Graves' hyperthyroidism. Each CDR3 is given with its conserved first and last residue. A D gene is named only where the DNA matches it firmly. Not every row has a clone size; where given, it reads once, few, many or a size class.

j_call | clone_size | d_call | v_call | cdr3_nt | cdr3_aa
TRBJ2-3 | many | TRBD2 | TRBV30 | TGTGCCTGGAGTGTAGGGACTAGTAAAGGAGATACGCAGTATTTT | CAWSVGTSKGDTQYF
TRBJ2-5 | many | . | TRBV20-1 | TGCAGTGCTAGAGGGTTCAGGGTCCAAGAGACCCAGTACTTC | CSARGFRVQETQYF
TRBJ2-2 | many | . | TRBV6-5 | TGTGCCAGCAGTTACTCGGGGCGAAGCACCGGGGAGCTGTTTTTT | CASSYSGRSTGELFF
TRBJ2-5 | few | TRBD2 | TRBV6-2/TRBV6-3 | TGTGCCAGCACCTCGTGGGGAGGGGCTGGGGAGACCCAGTACTTC | CASTSWGGAGETQYF
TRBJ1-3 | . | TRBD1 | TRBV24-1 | TGTGCCGCCAGTGATGCCGGACAGGATGACTCTGGAAACAACATATATTTT | CAASDAGQDDSGNNIYF
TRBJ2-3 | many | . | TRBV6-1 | TGTGCCAGCAGTGAAGCGCAATTCGGAGCCGGTCGCCGAACGCAGTATTTT | CASSEAQFGAGRRTQYF
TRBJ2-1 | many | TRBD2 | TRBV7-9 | TGTGCCAGCAGCCCTACGACTAGCAGCCCCTACAATGAGCAGTTCTTC | CASSPTTSSPYNEQFF
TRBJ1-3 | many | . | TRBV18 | TGTGCCAGCTCAGAATACCCTGGAAACACCATATATTTT | CASSEYPGNTIYF
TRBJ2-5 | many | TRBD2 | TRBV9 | TGTGCCAGCAGCGCCGTGACTAGCGGCTGGTGGGGCCAAGAGACCCAGTACTTC | CASSAVTSGWWGQETQYF
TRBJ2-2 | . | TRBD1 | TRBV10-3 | TGTGCCATCAGGCCGGGACAGGGCGTAAGTGGCACCGGGGAGCTGTTTTTT | CAIRPGQGVSGTGELFF
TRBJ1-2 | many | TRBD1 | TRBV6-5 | TGTGCCAGCAGTTATCAGGGGGCCGGCGGCTACACCTTC | CASSYQGAGGYTF